The clone carrying this TCR beta chain came up many times. The data stem from a study of T-cell reconstitution after alpha-beta-depleted transplantation in children. CDR1 and CDR2 (germline): SGHRS, YFSETQ. CDR3 length: 14 residues. Trimming took off 4 bases at V and 6 bases at J, with 17 bases between the two ends. Unique molecular identifiers tagged the TCRbeta library. TCRdb re-called the PCR reads through MiXCR, storing one row per CDR3 protein. The sample holds under 140,000 distinct CDR3 sequences, about 9.3% seen once. This receptor was taken from a human donor who donated a stem cell graft to a child with acute lymphoblastic leukemia. The material sequenced was PBMCs from the stem cell graft donor, taken from the stem cell graft. The rearrangement joins TRBV5-1 to TRBJ2-7; D call uncertain. The CDR3 sequence is CASSPSVITAEQYF. The DNA of the CDR3 is TGCGCCAGCAGCCCCTCGGTAATCACGGCCGAGCAGTACTTC.